This entry lists 7 T cell receptor beta chains sequenced from one sample in a study of CD8 T cells in ankylosing spondylitis. One entry per CDR3 protein results from TCRdb running MiXCR on the 5' RACE reads. The table lists about 220,000 distinct CDR3 sequences, about 16% of them singletons. Points from the study as a whole: What seemed typical of ankylosing spondylitis blood was a TCR beta motif built from 8 or 9 highly homologous variants.

The antigens these receptors bind are not known. Material: blood, either unsorted or a sorted T cell fraction (not recorded which). The receptors shown here come from a male donor with ankylosing spondylitis.

This clonotype has more than one count but fewer than ten. The V gene is TRBV9, the J gene TRBJ2-7, with D tentatively TRBD1 (6 bases). CDR1 and CDR2 from the germline V gene are SGDLS and YYNGEE. The CDR3 has 14 residues. V was cut by 4 bases and J by 7 bases, with 18 bases left in between. CDR3 coding DNA: TGTGCCAGCAGCCCCTCGACAGGAGTCTCTGAGCAGTACTTC. Amino acid sequence: CASSPSTGVSEQYF. The whole variable domain, filled in from reference TRBV9 and TRBJ2-7, reads DSGVTQTPKHLITATGQRVTLRCSPRSGDLSVYWYQQSLDQGLQFLIQYYNGEERAKGNILERFSAQQFPDLHSELNLSSLELGDSALYFCASSPSTGVSEQYFGPGTRLTVT.

The rearrangement links TRBV5-1 to TRBJ2-1; D possibly matches TRBD1 or TRBD2 (5 bases each). Trimming removed 0 bases from V and 9 bases from J, with 19 bases in between. CDR1 and CDR2 (germline): SGHRS, YFSETQ. The CDR3 covers 16 residues. The CDR3 sequence is CASSLAGPTLRAEQFF. CDR3 in DNA: TGCGCCAGCAGCTTGGCGGGACCGACCTTGAGGGCTGAGCAGTTCTTC. The full variable domain, completed using reference TRBV5-1 and TRBJ2-1, is KAGVTQTPRYLIKTRGQQVTLSCSPISGHRSVSWYQQTPGQGLQFLFEYFSETQRNKGNFPGRFSGRQFSNSRSEMNVSTLELGDSALYLCASSLAGPTLRAEQFFGPGTRLTVL.

A few counts support this clonotype. CDR3 bases: TGTGCCAGCAGTGAACACGACAGGGAGAACACCGGGGAGCTGTTTTTT. It encodes CASSEHDRENTGELFF. This sequence joins TRBV2 and TRBJ2-2, with 7 bases matching TRBD1. Per the germline V gene, CDR1 is SNHLY and CDR2 is FYNNEI. The CDR3 sequence is 16 residues long. Trimming took 2 bases from V and 1 from J; bases not matched to a gene: 4.

This rearrangement joins TRBV5-1 to TRBJ2-1; 10 nucleotides line up with TRBD2. The CDR3 sequence is 15 residues long. V trimming: 1 base; J trimming: 8 bases; junction bases outside the gene matches: 6. CDR1 SGHRS and CDR2 YFSETQ come from the germline V gene. CDR3 sequence: CASSLWSSGSDEQFF. The DNA of the CDR3 is TGCGCCAGCAGCTTGTGGTCTAGCGGGAGTGATGAGCAGTTCTTC.

This chain connects TRBV29-1 to TRBJ2-1; 15 bases fit TRBD2. The germline V gene has CDR1 SQVTM and CDR2 ANQGSEA. V lost 1 base, J lost 3 bases, and 10 bases stayed unmatched. This CDR3 is 19 amino acids long. In DNA, the CDR3 is TGCAGCGTTGAAGGGACTAGCGGGAGGGCCCCCTTATTCTACAATGAGCAGTTCTTC. It specifies CSVEGTSGRAPLFYNEQFF.

The chain is built from TRBV5-1 and TRBJ1-1; perhaps TRBD1 as D (5 bases). The CDR3 is made up of 13 amino acids. V was pared by 3 bases and J by 6 bases, with 12 bases between. Germline CDR1 is SGHRS and CDR2 is YFSETQ. CDR3 sequence reads: CASSWETEAEAFF. The CDR3 DNA reads as TGCGCCAGCAGCTGGGAGACAGAGGCTGAAGCTTTCTTT.

This clonotype was seen only a few times. The chain's CDR3 is CASSLGGSLNYEQYF. CDR3 DNA sequence: TGTGCCAGCAGTTTAGGGGGGTCTCTGAACTACGAGCAGTACTTC. This chain connects TRBV28 to TRBJ2-7; D is possibly TRBD2 (6 bases). The CDR3 length is 15 residues. Germline V gives CDR1 MDHEN, CDR2 SYDVKM. The ends were cut back, 2 bases at V and 3 bases at J, with 14 bases in the middle. The complete variable domain, with remaining parts taken from reference TRBV28 and TRBJ2-7, reads DVKVTQSSRYLVKRTGEKVFLECVQDMDHENMFWYRQDPGLGLRLIYFSYDVKMKEKGDIPEGYSVSREKKERFSLILESASTNQTSMYLCASSLGGSLNYEQYFGPGTRLTVT.